The 18 T cell receptor beta chains presented below share a single source sample, sequenced in a study of blood T cell repertoires in COVID-19. The assay was immunoSEQ multiplex PCR, and TCRdb's table has in-frame clones only and misses some. Here the sample spans more than 350,000 clones, around 91% being singletons. Material: PBMCs or T cells enriched from blood (not recorded which). These receptors originate from a young man who had recovered from COVID-19.

In the case of this clone: An end of the junction does not agree with germline; a read error may underlie this. The chain combines TRBV18 with TRBJ1-3; possibly TRBD1 for D (5 bases). This CDR3 has 14 residues. Germline V gives CDR1 KGHSH, CDR2 LQKENI. The CDR3 DNA reads as TGTGCCAGCACACCGGGGCTCTCTGGAAACACCATATATTTT. This encodes CASTPGLSGNTIYF.

Comment on this clone: Other DNA sequences in the sample encode the same CDR3. Here the CDR3 reads CSAKRTYEQYF. The CDR3 DNA reads as TGCAGTGCCAAGCGGACCTACGAGCAGTACTTC. The chain combines TRBV20-1 with TRBJ2-7; possible D gene TRBD2, 5 bases. Per germline, CDR1 DFQATT and CDR2 SNEGSKA (reference sequence). V was clipped by 6 bases and J by 2 bases, with 8 bases between them. The CDR3 is 11 amino acids.

J is TRBJ2-7 and V is TRBV19; D unresolved. The CDR3 is 13 residues long. V lost 7 bases and J 1 base, leaving 11 bases between the germline ends. Germline lookup yields CDR1 LNHDA and CDR2 SQIVND (reference sequence). The CDR3 loop is CASNAPESYEQYF. The CDR3 DNA sequence: TGTGCCAGTAACGCCCCGGAGTCCTACGAGCAGTACTTC.

CDR3 nucleotide sequence: TGTGCCAGCACCCAAACCGGACACTACGAGCAGTACTTC. It translates to CASTQTGHYEQYF. The gene calls are TRBV12-3 or TRBV12-4 and TRBJ2-7; D is perhaps TRBD1 (5 bases). The CDR3 contains 13 residues. Trimming stripped 7 bases from V and 3 bases from J, with 13 bases between.

The rearrangement joins TRBV10-3 to TRBJ2-3, with 8 bases that match TRBD2. Trimming took 3 bases from V and 1 from J; bases not matched to a gene: 6. The CDR3 is made up of 16 amino acids. Germline lookup yields CDR1 ENHRY and CDR2 SYGVKD. The CDR3 DNA reads TGTGCCATCAGTGATTCTGGGCGGGGGGGCACAGATACGCAGTATTTT. The encoded protein is CAISDSGRGGTDTQYF.

The chain is built from TRBV28 and TRBJ1-5, with D tentatively TRBD1 (5 bases). This CDR3 is built from 16 residues. The germline CDR1 and CDR2 sequences are MDHEN and SYDVKM. V lost 6 bases and J 0 bases, leaving 15 bases between the germline ends. CDR3 coding DNA: TGTGCCAGCAGGGTCACAGGATTTTATAGCAATCAGCCCCAGCATTTT. Encoded protein: CASRVTGFYSNQPQHF.

The chain is built from TRBV5-1 and TRBJ2-1; the match to TRBD2 covers 11 bases. This CDR3 has 16 residues. The ends lost 4 bases at V and 3 bases at J; junction bases unmatched: 6. Germline assignment: CDR1 SGHRS and CDR2 YFSETQ. For the CDR3, the DNA is TGCGCCAGCAGCGTAGCGGGAGGGCCAGGCTACAATGAGCAGTTCTTC. The encoded protein is CASSVAGGPGYNEQFF.

This chain connects TRBV12-3 or TRBV12-4 to TRBJ2-7; a weak D match, TRBD1 (7 bases). This CDR3 region has 13 residues. The V gene lost 5 bases and the J gene lost 3 bases, with 11 bases spanning the gap. CDR3: CASSAGTVYEQYF. The CDR3, as DNA: TGTGCCAGCAGTGCGGGGACAGTCTACGAGCAGTACTTC.

The genes are TRBV5-4 and TRBJ2-1, with D unresolved. This CDR3 is 13 amino acids long. CDR1 and CDR2 from the germline V gene are SGHNT and YYREEE (reference sequence). Trimming removed 7 bases at V and 10 bases at J, with 18 bases between. The CDR3 loop reads CASDGPDSREQFF. DNA for the CDR3: TGTGCCAGCGACGGCCCCGACTCCCGCGAGCAGTTCTTC.

The chain is built from TRBV19 and TRBJ2-7; tentative D call: TRBD2 (7 bases). The ends were cut back, 3 bases at V and 7 bases at J, with 22 bases in the middle. CDR1 LNHDA and CDR2 SQIVND come from the germline V gene (reference sequence). This CDR3 contains 16 residues. DNA for the CDR3: TGTGCCAGTAGTATCCTGGGACTAAGCCCAGACAGGGAGCAGTACTTC. It specifies CASSILGLSPDREQYF.

This chain uses TRBV24-1 with TRBJ2-2; tentative D call: TRBD2 (5 bases). Germline loops: CDR1 KGHDR, CDR2 SFDVKD. The CDR3 loop spans 13 amino acids. V was shortened by 5 bases and J by 5 bases, with 8 bases between the two germline ends. In DNA form, the CDR3 reads TGTGCCACCAGTGTAGCGCCAACCGGGGAGCTGTTTTTT. It translates to CATSVAPTGELFF.

The chain recombines TRBV5-6 with TRBJ1-2; possible D gene TRBD1, 6 bases. Trimming pared 4 bases from V and 5 bases from J, leaving 9 bases between. This CDR3 spans 12 amino acids. Looked up from germline, CDR1 is SGHDT and CDR2 is YYEEEE. CDR3 residues: CASSTTGYGYTF. CDR3 in DNA: TGTGCCAGCAGCACGACAGGTTATGGCTACACCTTC.

The V call is TRBV19, the J call TRBJ2-2; the match to TRBD1 covers 9 bases. V gave up 5 bases and J gave up 4 bases; unmatched junction bases: 8. Germline V gene sequence: CDR1 LNHDA, CDR2 SQIVND (reference sequence). The CDR3 runs 16 residues. CDR3 sequence: CASSGMGTGSTGELFF. CDR3 nucleotide sequence: TGTGCCAGTAGTGGGATGGGGACAGGGTCCACCGGGGAGCTGTTTTTT.

The chain couples TRBV2 to TRBJ1-1; weak D call: TRBD1 (6 bases). V gave up 7 bases and J gave up 4 bases, with 13 bases separating them. Looked up from germline, CDR1 is SNHLY and CDR2 is FYNNEI. CDR3 length: 13 amino acids. CDR3 DNA sequence: TGTGCCAGCAAGGGGGGGGCGTTCACTGAAGCTTTCTTT. It specifies CASKGGAFTEAFF. The complete variable domain, with remaining parts taken from reference TRBV2 and TRBJ1-1, reads EPEVTQTPSHQVTQMGQEVILRCVPISNHLYFYWYRQILGQKVEFLVSFYNNEISEKSEIFDDQFSVERPDGSNFTLKIRSTKLEDSAMYFCASKGGAFTEAFFGQGTRLTVV.

As concerns this clone: Distinct nucleotide sequences in the sample also encode this CDR3. This CDR3 is CASSQGDRLNYGYTF. For the CDR3, the DNA is TGTGCCAGCAGCCAGGGGGACAGACTAAACTATGGCTACACCTTC. This chain connects TRBV4-2 to TRBJ1-2; 7 positions agree with TRBD1. Per germline, CDR1 LGHNA and CDR2 YNFKEQ. The CDR3 spans 15 residues. V lost 3 bases and J lost 2; bases outside the gene matches: 6.

The chain is built from TRBV25-1 and TRBJ1-5, with TRBD1 as a possible D gene (5 bases). V shed 5 bases and J shed 8 bases, with 13 bases lying between them. The CDR3 covers 13 residues. In germline, CDR1 is MGHDK, CDR2 SYGVNS. The DNA for the CDR3 is TGTGCCAGCAGTACAAACGGGGGGAAGCCCCAGCATTTT. Translated, it gives CASSTNGGKPQHF.

The rearrangement uses TRBV7-2 and TRBJ2-3; 7 bases match TRBD1. Germline V gene sequence: CDR1 SGHTA, CDR2 FQGNSA. This CDR3 region has 16 residues. V lost 1 base to trimming and J lost 1 base; unmatched junction nucleotides: 5. The CDR3 region has the DNA TGTGCCAGCAGCTTAGGACAGGGTGGGGGCACAGATACGCAGTATTTT. Translated: CASSLGQGGGTDTQYF. Filled out from reference TRBV7-2 and TRBJ2-3, the complete variable domain reads GAGVSQSPSNKVTEKGKDVELRCDPISGHTALYWYRQSLGQGLEFLIYFQGNSAPDKSGLPSDRFSAERTGGSVSTLTIQRTQQEDSAVYLCASSLGQGGGTDTQYFGPGTRLTVL.

This clone has only a few counts. The V and J genes are TRBV28 and TRBJ2-1; 8 bases line up with TRBD1. The V and J ends lost 3 bases and 2 bases, in that order; junction bases with no gene match: 9. CDR1 is MDHEN and CDR2 is SYDVKM in the germline V gene. The CDR3 loop spans 17 amino acids. CDR3 sequence reads: CASSLSRDRTPYNEQFF. CDR3 in DNA: TGTGCCAGCAGTTTGTCCCGGGACAGGACCCCCTACAATGAGCAGTTCTTC.